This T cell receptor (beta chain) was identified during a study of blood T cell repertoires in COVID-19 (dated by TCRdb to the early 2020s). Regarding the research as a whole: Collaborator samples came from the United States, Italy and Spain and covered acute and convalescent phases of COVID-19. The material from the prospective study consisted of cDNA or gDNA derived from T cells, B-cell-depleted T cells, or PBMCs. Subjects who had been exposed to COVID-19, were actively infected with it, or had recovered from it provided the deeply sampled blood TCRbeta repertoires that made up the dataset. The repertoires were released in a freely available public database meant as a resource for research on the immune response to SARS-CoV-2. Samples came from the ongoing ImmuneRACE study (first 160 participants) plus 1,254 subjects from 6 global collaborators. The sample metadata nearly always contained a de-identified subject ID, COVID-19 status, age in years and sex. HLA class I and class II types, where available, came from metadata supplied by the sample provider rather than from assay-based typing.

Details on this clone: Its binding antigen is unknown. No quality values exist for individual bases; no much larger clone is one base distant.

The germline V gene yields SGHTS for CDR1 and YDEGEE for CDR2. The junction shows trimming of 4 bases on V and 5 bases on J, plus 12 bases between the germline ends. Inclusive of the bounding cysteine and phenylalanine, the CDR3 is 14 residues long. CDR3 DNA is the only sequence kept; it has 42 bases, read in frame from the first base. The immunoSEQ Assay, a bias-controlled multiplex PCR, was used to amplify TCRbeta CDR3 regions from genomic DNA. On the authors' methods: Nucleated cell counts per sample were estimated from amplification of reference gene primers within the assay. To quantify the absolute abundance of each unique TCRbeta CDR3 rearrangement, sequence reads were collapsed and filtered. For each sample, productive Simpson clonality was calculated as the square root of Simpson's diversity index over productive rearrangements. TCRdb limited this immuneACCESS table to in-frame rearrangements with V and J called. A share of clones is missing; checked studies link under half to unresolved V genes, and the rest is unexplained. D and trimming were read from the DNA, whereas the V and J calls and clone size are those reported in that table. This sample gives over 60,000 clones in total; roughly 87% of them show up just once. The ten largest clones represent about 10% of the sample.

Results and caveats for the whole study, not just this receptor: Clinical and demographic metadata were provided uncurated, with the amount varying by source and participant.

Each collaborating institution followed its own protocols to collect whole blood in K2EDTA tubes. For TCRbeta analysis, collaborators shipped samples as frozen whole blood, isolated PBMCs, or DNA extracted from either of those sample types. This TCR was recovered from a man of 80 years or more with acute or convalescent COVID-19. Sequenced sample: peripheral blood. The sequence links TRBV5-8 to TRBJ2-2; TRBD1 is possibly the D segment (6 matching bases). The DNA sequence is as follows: TGTGCCAGCAGCGCTCAGGGGTTGACCGGGGAGCTGTTTTTT. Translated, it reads CASSAQGLTGELFF.